These T cell receptor beta chains were read from a single sample in a study of blood T cell repertoires in COVID-19. This table comes from immunoSEQ multiplex PCR, and its TCRdb copy is limited to in-frame clones, with some not included. The data contain 200,000 to 300,000 clones, about nine tenths of them singletons. Sequenced input: peripheral blood. These TCRs come from a woman aged 40-49 years who had recovered from COVID-19. Both conserved end residues are part of each CDR3. Fields, in order: V gene, D gene, J gene, clone size, CDR3 DNA, CDR3 protein. D genes are given only for firm matches. The listing skips clone size in some rows; elsewhere it reads once, few, many or a size class.

V: TRBV4-3
D: .
J: TRBJ2-7
size: .
DNA: TGCGCCAGCAGCCCGGGTGACTACGGCTACGAGCAGTACTTC
CDR3: CASSPGDYGYEQYF

V: TRBV5-1
D: TRBD1
J: TRBJ1-4
size: .
DNA: TGCGCCAGCAGCTTGGCTGGGACAGAGGATGAAAAACTGTTTTTT
CDR3: CASSLAGTEDEKLFF

V: TRBV11-2
D: .
J: TRBJ2-1
size: .
DNA: TGTGCCAGCAGCCCGCTTCTACCTTACAATGAGCAGTTCTTC
CDR3: CASSPLLPYNEQFF

V: TRBV7-9
D: TRBD1
J: TRBJ1-2
size: .
DNA: TGTGCCAGCAGCTTAGGACAGGGGCGCTACACCTTC
CDR3: CASSLGQGRYTF

V: TRBV7-2
D: .
J: TRBJ1-5
size: .
DNA: TGTGCCAGCAGCTTAGAAGGGGGTAGCAATCAGCCCCAGCATTTT
CDR3: CASSLEGGSNQPQHF

V: TRBV6-1
D: TRBD2
J: TRBJ2-1
size: once
DNA: TGTGCCAGCAGTGACCCGGGACTAGCCCCCCGTGAGCAGTTCTTC
CDR3: CASSDPGLAPREQFF

V: TRBV5-1
D: TRBD2
J: TRBJ2-3
size: .
DNA: TGCGCCAGCAGCTTCACGGGGGGGAGTTTTGATACGCAGTATTTT
CDR3: CASSFTGGSFDTQYF

V: TRBV10-2
D: .
J: TRBJ1-2
size: .
DNA: TGCGCCAGCAGTGTCCGGACAGATTATTCCTATGGCTACACCTTC
CDR3: CASSVRTDYSYGYTF

V: TRBV6-2/TRBV6-3
D: .
J: TRBJ1-1
size: .
DNA: TGTGCCAGCACCCCGGGGGGTAGGTACACTGAAGCTTTCTTT
CDR3: CASTPGGRYTEAFF

V: TRBV7-2
D: .
J: TRBJ1-5
size: .
DNA: TGTGCCAGCAGCCCGGGGTCAACCCTTGGGAATCAGCCCCAGCATTTT
CDR3: CASSPGSTLGNQPQHF

V: TRBV20-1
D: .
J: TRBJ2-3
size: .
DNA: TGCAGTGCTAGTCTAGAGTGGAATACGCAGTATTTT
CDR3: CSASLEWNTQYF

V: TRBV9
D: .
J: TRBJ2-3
size: .
DNA: TGTGCCAGCAGCACCCCGATTAGGGAGTCTAGCACAGATACGCAGTATTTT
CDR3: CASSTPIRESSTDTQYF

V: TRBV20-1
D: .
J: TRBJ1-6
size: .
DNA: TGCAGTGCTAGTGTTTTAGGCGGCTCCTATAATTCACCCCTCCACTTT
CDR3: CSASVLGGSYNSPLHF

V: TRBV19
D: TRBD1
J: TRBJ1-1
size: .
DNA: TGTGCCAGTAGTATCGACAGGGGGATGAACACTGAAGCTTTCTTT
CDR3: CASSIDRGMNTEAFF

V: TRBV6-5
D: .
J: TRBJ2-7
size: .
DNA: TGTGCCAGCAATCCGGGCGGGACTCCCACCTACGAGCAGTACTTC
CDR3: CASNPGGTPTYEQYF